Sequencing of this T cell receptor beta chain was carried out in a study of blood T cell repertoires in COVID-19. Study details: Collection of acute and convalescent COVID-19 samples took place in the United States, Italy and Spain. From T cells, B-cell-depleted T cells, or PBMCs came the material, which was cDNA or gDNA.

Per germline, CDR1 LNHDA and CDR2 SQIVND (reference sequence). The CDR3 loop spans 16 amino acids. Trimming left V 3 bases short and J 9 bases short, with 21 bases between. How the authors handled the data: The authors estimated nucleated cell counts from reference gene primer amplification. Clones were sequenced by immunoSEQ multiplex PCR, and TCRdb holds only the in-frame ones, with some missing. From that table come the V and J calls and clone size; the DNA was used to work out D and trimming. Counted here are roughly 380,000 clones, approximately 89% occurring once; the ten biggest clones make up around 4%. Seattle patient enrollment occurred during active infection, with longitudinal follow-up thereafter.

The chain links TRBV19 to TRBJ1-5; weak D call: TRBD1 (5 bases). This clonotype originated in a woman aged 55-75 years with COVID-19, enrolled during active disease. The sequenced sample consisted of peripheral blood. The CDR3 region has the DNA TGTGCCAGTAGTATCCGGGTGGGGGGGAGGATTGGGCCCCAGCATTTT. Translation gives CASSIRVGGRIGPQHF. Full variable domain (rest looked up from reference TRBV19 and TRBJ1-5): DGGITQSPKYLFRKEGQNVTLSCEQNLNHDAMYWYRQDPGQGLRLIYYSQIVNDFQKGDIAEGYSVSREKKESFPLTVTSAQKNPTAFYLCASSIRVGGRIGPQHFGDGTRLSIL.